This T cell receptor beta chain was found in a study of Ad26.COV2.S vaccination and SARS-CoV-2 variants. Sequenced by immunoSEQ multiplex PCR; TCRdb stores in-frame clones only, minus some. The sample contains around 270,000 clones, roughly nine tenths of which appear only once. Treatment denoted: over 15 received Ad26.COV2.S at low or high dose, single or two shots; roughly five received placebo; per-sample allocation not given. Material that was analyzed had been drawn on day 63 after the first vaccine or placebo injection. The germline CDR1 and CDR2 sequences are SGHNT and YYREEE (reference sequence). The CDR3 contains 14 residues. After removal of 5 bases from V and 6 bases from J, the junction contained 9 bases not matched to a gene.

Sequencing used peripheral blood, obtained in a trial of Ad26.COV2.S vaccine versus placebo. The source is a person aged 18-60 years who received the Ad26.COV2.S COVID-19 vaccine or a placebo. The rearrangement joins TRBV5-4 to TRBJ1-1; TRBD1 matches 8 bases. CDR3 protein: CASRPRDRSSEAFF. CDR3 sequence (DNA): TGTGCCAGCAGACCCCGGGACAGGTCCTCTGAAGCTTTCTTT. Variable domain in full (rest from reference TRBV5-4 and TRBJ1-1): ETGVTQSPTHLIKTRGQQVTLRCSSQSGHNTVSWYQQALGQGPQFIFQYYREEENGRGNFPPRFSGLQFPNYSSELNVNALELDDSALYLCASRPRDRSSEAFFGQGTRLTVV.